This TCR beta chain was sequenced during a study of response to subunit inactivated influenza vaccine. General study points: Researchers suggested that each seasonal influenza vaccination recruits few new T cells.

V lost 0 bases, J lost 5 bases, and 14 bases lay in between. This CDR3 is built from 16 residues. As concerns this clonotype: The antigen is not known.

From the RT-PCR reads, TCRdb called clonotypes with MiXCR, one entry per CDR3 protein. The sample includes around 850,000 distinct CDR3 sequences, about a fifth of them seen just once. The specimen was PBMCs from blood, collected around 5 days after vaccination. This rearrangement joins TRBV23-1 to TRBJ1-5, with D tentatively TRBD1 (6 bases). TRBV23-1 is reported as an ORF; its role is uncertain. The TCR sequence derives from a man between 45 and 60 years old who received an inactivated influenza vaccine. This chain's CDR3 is CASSQSGGLPDQPQHF. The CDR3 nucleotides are TGCGCCAGCAGTCAATCGGGGGGGCTGCCCGATCAGCCCCAGCATTTT.